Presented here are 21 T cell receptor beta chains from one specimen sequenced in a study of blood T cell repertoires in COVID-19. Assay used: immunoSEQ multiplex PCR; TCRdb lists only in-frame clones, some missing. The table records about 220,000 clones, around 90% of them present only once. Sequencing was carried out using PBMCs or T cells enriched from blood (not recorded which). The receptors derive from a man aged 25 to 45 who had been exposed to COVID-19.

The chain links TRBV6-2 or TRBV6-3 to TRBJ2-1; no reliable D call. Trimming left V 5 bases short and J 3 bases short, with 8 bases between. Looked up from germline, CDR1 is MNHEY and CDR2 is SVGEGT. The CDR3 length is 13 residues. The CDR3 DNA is TGTGCCAGCAGTCCCTATCGCTACAATGAGCAGTTCTTC. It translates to CASSPYRYNEQFF.

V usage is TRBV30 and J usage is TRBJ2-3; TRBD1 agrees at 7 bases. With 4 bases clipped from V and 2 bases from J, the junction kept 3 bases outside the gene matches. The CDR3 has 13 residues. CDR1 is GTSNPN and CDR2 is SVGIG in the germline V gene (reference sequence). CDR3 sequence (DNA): TGTGCCTGGACAGGGGGTAACACAGATACGCAGTATTTT. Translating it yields CAWTGGNTDTQYF.

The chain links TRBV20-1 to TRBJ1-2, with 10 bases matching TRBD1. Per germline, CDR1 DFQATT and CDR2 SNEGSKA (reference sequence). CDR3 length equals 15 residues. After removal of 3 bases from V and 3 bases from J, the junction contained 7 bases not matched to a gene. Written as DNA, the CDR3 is TGCAGTGCTAGTTCCCGGGACAGGGGCGACTATGGCTACACCTTC. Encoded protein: CSASSRDRGDYGYTF.

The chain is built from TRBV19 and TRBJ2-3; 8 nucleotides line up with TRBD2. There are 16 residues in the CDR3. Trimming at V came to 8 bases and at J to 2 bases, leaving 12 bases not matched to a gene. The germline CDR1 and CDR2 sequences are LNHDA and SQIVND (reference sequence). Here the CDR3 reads CASGGGGGTYTDTQYF. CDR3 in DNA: TGTGCCAGTGGTGGTGGCGGGGGGACATACACAGATACGCAGTATTTT.

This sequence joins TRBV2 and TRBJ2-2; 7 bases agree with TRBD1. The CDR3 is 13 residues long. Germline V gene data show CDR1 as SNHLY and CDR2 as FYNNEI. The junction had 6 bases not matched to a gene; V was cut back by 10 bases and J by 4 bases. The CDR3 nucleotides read TGTGCCACCGGGACAGACTCCACCGGGGAGCTGTTTTTT. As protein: CATGTDSTGELFF.

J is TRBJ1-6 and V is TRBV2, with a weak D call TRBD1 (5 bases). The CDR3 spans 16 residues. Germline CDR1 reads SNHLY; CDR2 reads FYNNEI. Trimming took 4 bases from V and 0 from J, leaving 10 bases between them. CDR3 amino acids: CASSVQGSSYNSPLHF. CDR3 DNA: TGTGCCAGCAGTGTGCAGGGAAGCTCCTATAATTCACCCCTCCACTTT.

The CDR3 nucleotides read TGTGCCAGCAGTGAACGGGTATCTGGGGCCAACGTCCTGACTTTC. Amino acid sequence: CASSERVSGANVLTF. The rearrangement links TRBV6-1 to TRBJ2-6; no reliable D call. V shed 2 bases and J shed 1 base, with 6 bases lying between them. Germline CDR1 is MNHNS and CDR2 is SASEGT. CDR3 length equals 15 residues.

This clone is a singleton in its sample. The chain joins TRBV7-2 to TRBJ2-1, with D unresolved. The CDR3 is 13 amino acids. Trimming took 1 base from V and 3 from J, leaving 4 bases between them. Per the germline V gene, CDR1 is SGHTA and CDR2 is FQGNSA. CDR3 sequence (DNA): TGTGCCAGCAGCTTAGACAGCTACAATGAGCAGTTCTTC. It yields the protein CASSLDSYNEQFF.

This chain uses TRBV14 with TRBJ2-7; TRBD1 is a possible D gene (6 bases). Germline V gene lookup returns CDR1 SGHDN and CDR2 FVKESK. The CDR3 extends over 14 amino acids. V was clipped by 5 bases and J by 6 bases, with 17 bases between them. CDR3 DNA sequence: TGTGCCAGCAGCAGAGCAGGGGCCGTGAGCGAGCAGTACTTC. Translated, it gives CASSRAGAVSEQYF.

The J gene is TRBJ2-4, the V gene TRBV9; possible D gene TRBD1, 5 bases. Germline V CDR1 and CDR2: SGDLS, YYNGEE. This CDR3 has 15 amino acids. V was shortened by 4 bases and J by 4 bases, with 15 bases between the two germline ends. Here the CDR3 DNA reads TGTGCCAGCAGCCTAAACCAGGGTCTTAAAAACATTCAGTACTTC. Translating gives CASSLNQGLKNIQYF.

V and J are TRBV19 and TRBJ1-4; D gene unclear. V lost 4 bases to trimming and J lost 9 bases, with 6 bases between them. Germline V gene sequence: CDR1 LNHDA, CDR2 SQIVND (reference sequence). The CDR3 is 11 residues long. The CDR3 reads CASSTTKKLFF. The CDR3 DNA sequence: TGTGCCAGTAGTACCACTAAAAAACTGTTTTTT.

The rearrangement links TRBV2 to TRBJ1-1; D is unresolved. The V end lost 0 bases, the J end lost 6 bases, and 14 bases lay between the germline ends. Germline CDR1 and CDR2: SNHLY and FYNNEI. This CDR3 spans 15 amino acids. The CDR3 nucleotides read TGTGCCAGCAGTGAAGCGTGGGAGCGACGGCCTGAAGCTTTCTTT. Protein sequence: CASSEAWERRPEAFF.

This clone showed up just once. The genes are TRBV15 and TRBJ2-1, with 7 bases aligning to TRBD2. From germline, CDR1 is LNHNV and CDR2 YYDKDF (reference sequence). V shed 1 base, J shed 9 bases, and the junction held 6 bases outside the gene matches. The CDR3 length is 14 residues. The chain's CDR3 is CATSRGTPGGEQFF. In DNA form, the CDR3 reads TGTGCCACCAGCAGAGGGACCCCGGGAGGTGAGCAGTTCTTC.

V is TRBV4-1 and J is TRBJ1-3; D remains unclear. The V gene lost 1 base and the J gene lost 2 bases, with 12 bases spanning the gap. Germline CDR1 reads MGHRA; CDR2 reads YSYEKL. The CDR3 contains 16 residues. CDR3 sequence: CASSQGSRPTGNTIYF. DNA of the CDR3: TGCGCCAGCAGCCAAGGCTCCAGGCCTACTGGAAACACCATATATTTT.

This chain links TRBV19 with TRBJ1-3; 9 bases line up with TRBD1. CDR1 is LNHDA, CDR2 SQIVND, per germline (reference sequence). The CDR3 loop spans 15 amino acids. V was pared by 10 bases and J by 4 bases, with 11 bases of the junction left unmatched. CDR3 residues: CATDGTGFKGNTIYF. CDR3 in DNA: TGTGCCACCGATGGGACAGGGTTTAAGGGAAACACCATATATTTT.

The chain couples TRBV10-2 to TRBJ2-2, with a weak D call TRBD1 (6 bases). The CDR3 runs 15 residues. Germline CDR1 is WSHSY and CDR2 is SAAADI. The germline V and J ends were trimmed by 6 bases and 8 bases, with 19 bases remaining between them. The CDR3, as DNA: TGCGCCAGCAGGCGGACAGTAGTAGAGGCAGGGGAGCTGTTTTTT. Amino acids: CASRRTVVEAGELFF.

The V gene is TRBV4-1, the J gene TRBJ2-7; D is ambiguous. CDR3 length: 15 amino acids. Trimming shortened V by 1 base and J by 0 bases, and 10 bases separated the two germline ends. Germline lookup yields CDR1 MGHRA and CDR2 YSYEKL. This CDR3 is CASSQGRLSSYEQYF. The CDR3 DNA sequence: TGCGCCAGCAGCCAAGGCCGCCTGAGCTCCTACGAGCAGTACTTC.

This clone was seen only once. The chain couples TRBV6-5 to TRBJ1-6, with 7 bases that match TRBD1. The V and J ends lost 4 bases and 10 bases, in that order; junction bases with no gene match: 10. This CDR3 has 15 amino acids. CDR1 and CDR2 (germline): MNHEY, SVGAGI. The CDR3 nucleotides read TGTGCCAGCAGTTCCTCGGACAGGATTCTCTCACCCCTCCACTTT. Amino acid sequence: CASSSSDRILSPLHF.

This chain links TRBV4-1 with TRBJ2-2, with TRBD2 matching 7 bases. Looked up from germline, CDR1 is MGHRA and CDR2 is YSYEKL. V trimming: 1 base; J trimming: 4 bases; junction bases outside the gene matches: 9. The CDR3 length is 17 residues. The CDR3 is CASSQAPTSVGTGELFF. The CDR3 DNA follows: TGCGCCAGCAGCCAAGCCCCCACTAGCGTTGGCACCGGGGAGCTGTTTTTT.

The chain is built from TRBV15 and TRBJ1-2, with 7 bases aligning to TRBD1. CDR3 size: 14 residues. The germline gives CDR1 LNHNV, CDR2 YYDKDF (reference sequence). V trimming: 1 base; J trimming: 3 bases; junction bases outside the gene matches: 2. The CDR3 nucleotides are TGTGCCACCAGCAGAGGACAGGGAGACTATGGCTACACCTTC. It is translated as CATSRGQGDYGYTF.

CDR3 coding DNA: TGTGCCAGCAGTTACTCGCTCCGGGAGACCCAGTACTTC. It is translated as CASSYSLRETQYF. The chain recombines TRBV6-6 with TRBJ2-5; D remains ambiguous. The length of the CDR3 is 13 residues. The germline V gene has CDR1 MNHNY and CDR2 SVGAGI (reference sequence). Trimming took off 0 bases at V and 5 bases at J, with 7 bases between the two ends.